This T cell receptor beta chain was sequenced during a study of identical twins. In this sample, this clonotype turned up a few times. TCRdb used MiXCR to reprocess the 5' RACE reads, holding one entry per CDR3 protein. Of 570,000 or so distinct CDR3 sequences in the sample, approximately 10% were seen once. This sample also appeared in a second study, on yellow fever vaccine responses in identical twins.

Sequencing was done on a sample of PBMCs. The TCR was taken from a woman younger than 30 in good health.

CDR3 nucleotides: TGTGCCAGCGGGAGGGGGGATCCGGGCGAGCAGTACTTC. This translates into CASGRGDPGEQYF. This chain joins TRBV2 and TRBJ2-7; possibly TRBD2 for D (7 bases). In germline, CDR1 is SNHLY, CDR2 FYNNEI. The V end was cut by 8 bases, the J end by 6 bases, with 17 bases between. This CDR3 comprises 13 residues.